Shown below are 5 T cell receptor beta chains from a single sample sequenced in a study of OX40 agonist ivuxolimab in advanced cancers. Only in-frame clones appear in the TCRdb table, and some are missing; sequencing was by immunoSEQ multiplex PCR. The sample contains around 99,000 clones, roughly 90% of which appear only once. This sample comprised CD4+ or CD8+ T cells sorted from blood, obtained in a trial of the OX40 agonist ivuxolimab. The origin of the receptors is an adult with an advanced solid tumor such as melanoma, head and neck, liver or kidney cancer.

This rearrangement joins TRBV29-1 to TRBJ2-3; D is uncertain. V dropped 4 bases and J dropped 1 base, with 3 bases sitting between them. There are 11 residues in the CDR3. CDR1 is SQVTM, CDR2 ANQGSEA, per germline. In nucleotides, the CDR3 is TGCAGCGTTGCAGGCACAGATACGCAGTATTTT. As protein: CSVAGTDTQYF.

This chain connects TRBV23-1 to TRBJ1-5; D is unclear. TRBV23-1 is labeled an ORF, and its function is uncertain. Trimming took off 6 bases at V and 2 bases at J, with 26 bases between the two ends. The CDR3 consists of 19 residues. The CDR3 spells CASSPTSADPVIRNQPQHF. CDR3 nucleotides: TGCGCCAGCAGCCCAACTTCGGCAGACCCTGTCATTCGCAATCAGCCCCAGCATTTT.

The gene calls are TRBV29-1 and TRBJ2-3, with TRBD1 matching over 12 bases. The CDR3 spans 15 residues. CDR1 is SQVTM and CDR2 is ANQGSEA in the germline V gene. V was clipped by 1 base and J by 4 bases; unmatched bases: 3. Here the CDR3 reads CSVEGGTGGSDTQYF. CDR3 DNA: TGCAGCGTTGAAGGGGGGACAGGGGGCTCAGATACGCAGTATTTT.

This clone has more than one count but fewer than ten. The rearrangement uses TRBV27 and TRBJ2-1; TRBD1 agrees at 8 bases. Germline-derived CDR1 and CDR2 are MNHEY and SMNVEV (reference sequence). With 3 bases clipped from V and 12 bases from J, the junction kept 7 bases outside the gene matches. This CDR3 is built from 13 residues. CDR3 in DNA: TGTGCCAGCAGTTTGTTGACAGGGGAAGGGCAGTTCTTC. Encoded protein: CASSLLTGEGQFF.

This rearrangement joins TRBV6-1 to TRBJ1-2; D perhaps matches TRBD1 (6 bases). CDR1 and CDR2 (germline): MNHNS, SASEGT. V was cut by 9 bases and J by 4 bases, with 18 bases left in between. This CDR3 has 14 residues. In DNA, the CDR3 is TGTGCCAGTGCAACAGGGCCGGAGGGCTATGGCTACACCTTC. This codes for CASATGPEGYGYTF.